These 6 T cell receptor beta chains were all obtained from the same sample, sequenced in a study of blood T cell repertoires in COVID-19 (dated by TCRdb to 2020 to 2021). The library was made by the immunoSEQ multiplex PCR assay. The clones in this table, taken by TCRdb from immuneACCESS, are in-frame only. Not every clone is retained; where verified, under half of the shortfall comes from an unresolved V gene, and the cause of the rest is unknown. Present in this sample are a few hundred thousand clones, approximately 85% of which were seen just once. The ten largest clones capture less than 2.5% of the sample. The sequenced sample was PBMCs or T cells enriched from blood (not recorded which). The receptors were sampled from a man aged 30-40 years who had recovered from COVID-19.

This clone was observed a handful of times. This rearrangement joins TRBV14 to TRBJ1-6; possibly TRBD1 for D (6 bases). CDR3 length equals 18 residues. The ends were cut back, 0 bases at V and 7 bases at J, with 19 bases in the middle. Germline V gives CDR1 SGHDN, CDR2 FVKESK. The DNA for the CDR3 is TGTGCCAGCAGCCAAGAAACCGGGACACAAAGGGGGAATTCACCCCTCCACTTT. Encoded protein: CASSQETGTQRGNSPLHF.

The CDR3 is CAILLNRGGGHNEQFF. As DNA, the CDR3 is TGCGCCATCCTATTAAATCGTGGGGGGGGCCACAATGAGCAGTTCTTC. The chain is built from TRBV4-1 and TRBJ2-1, with a tentative D call TRBD2 (7 bases). V was clipped by 10 bases and J by 5 bases, with 24 bases between them. Germline lookup yields CDR1 MGHRA and CDR2 YSYEKL. This CDR3 contains 16 residues.

The CDR3 sequence: CASSLRQTRNTIYF. CDR3 bases: TGTGCCAGCAGCTTGCGACAGACGAGAAACACCATATATTTT. The chain joins TRBV7-2 to TRBJ1-3; perhaps TRBD1 as D (5 bases). Germline V CDR1 and CDR2: SGHTA, FQGNSA. The CDR3 length is 14 residues. Trimming cost V 3 bases and J 5 bases, with 11 bases left between them.

The gene calls are TRBV27 and TRBJ2-5, with 9 bases matching TRBD2. The CDR3 totals 16 residues. V lost 7 bases, J lost 1 base, and 10 bases stayed unmatched. The V gene's germline CDR1 is MNHEY and CDR2 SMNVEV (reference sequence). CDR3 sequence: CASTRFAGGLQETQYF. In nucleotides, the CDR3 is TGTGCCAGCACGCGGTTTGCGGGGGGGCTCCAAGAGACCCAGTACTTC.

The chain has TRBV7-8 and TRBJ2-1; TRBD2 agrees at 9 bases. The V gene end was trimmed by 5 bases and the J gene end by 4 bases; junction bases not matched to a gene: 6. The CDR3 extends over 15 amino acids. The germline CDR1 and CDR2 sequences are SGHVS and FQNEAQ. In DNA form, the CDR3 reads TGTGCCAGCAGCCCTTCGCGGGGGGGGTACAATGAGCAGTTCTTC. It yields the protein CASSPSRGGYNEQFF.

The chain recombines TRBV12-5 with TRBJ2-5; 8 nucleotides agree with TRBD1. The CDR3 is 14 residues long. Unmatched junction bases numbered 7, after V lost 5 bases and J lost 5 bases. Germline lookup yields CDR1 LGHNT and CDR2 FRNRAP. The chain's CDR3 is CASGPGQGAETQYF. The CDR3 region has the DNA TGTGCTAGTGGTCCTGGACAGGGAGCGGAGACCCAGTACTTC.